There are a few counts of the clone carrying this T cell receptor beta chain. Its specificity is not known. TCRdb recomputed calls from the 5' RACE reads with MiXCR, one row per CDR3 protein. Of under 200,000 distinct CDR3 sequences listed, less than 40% are singletons. The data were obtained in a study of T-cell memory formation after mild COVID-19. Looking at the study overall: TCR clusters showed largely donor specificity. Study outcomes and limitations: In pre-infection memory, a portion of responding clones appeared, which suggested that cross-reactive memory joined. Contracting clones localized mainly to CM and EM when CD4+ and mainly to EMRA when CD8+. Clones contracting over day 15 to 85 were CD4/CD8 balanced, with later expanders leaning CD4+.

The CDR3 spans 12 residues. V was pared by 4 bases and J by 3 bases, with 7 bases between. CDR1 is LGHDT, CDR2 YNNKEL, per germline (reference sequence). The sequencing sample was made of PBMCs or a T cell subset sorted from them (not recorded which). The receptor comes from an adult woman who had mild COVID-19 (a few samples of this study predate the infection). Cell type and time point are not known. The chain is built from TRBV3-1 and TRBJ2-7; D uncertain. CDR3 nucleotide sequence: TGTGCCAGCAGCCGGACCTACTACGAGCAGTACTTC. Protein sequence: CASSRTYYEQYF.